One sample yielded the 25 T cell receptor beta chains listed below, sequenced in a study of monozygotic twins with inflammatory bowel disease. With the 5' RACE reads reprocessed, TCRdb shows one record per CDR3 protein and no DNA. The table gives 200,000 to 250,000 distinct CDR3 sequences; the top ten clones make up less than 2% of it. Sequencing input: blood. These receptors originate from a human donor with ulcerative colitis or Crohn's disease, or a healthy co-twin of an affected twin (not recorded which).

This chain uses TRBV6-5 with TRBJ2-4; the D call of TRBD1 rests on TCRdb alone, since no DNA is present to check it. The CDR3 is made up of 13 amino acids. Germline-derived CDR1 and CDR2 are MNHEY and SVGAGI. The CDR3: CASKGAAGGIQYF.

The chain links TRBV7-8 to TRBJ1-1; the TCRdb call, TRBD1, lacks DNA for checking. Germline assignment: CDR1 SGHVS and CDR2 FQNEAQ. The CDR3 totals 16 residues. CDR3 loop: CASTLLQGAVWTEAFF.

The V gene is TRBV6-2 or TRBV6-3, the J gene TRBJ2-7. The germline V gene has CDR1 MNHEY and CDR2 SVGEGT. This CDR3 comprises 15 residues. The CDR3 sequence: CASSPIALSSYEQYF.

The rearrangement links TRBV2 to TRBJ2-3; TCRdb reports TRBD1, a call that lacks DNA to check it against. CDR3 length: 16 amino acids. Per the germline V gene, CDR1 is SNHLY and CDR2 is FYNNEI. CDR3 sequence reads: CASSDLGVLNTDTQYF.

This chain joins TRBV6-5 and TRBJ2-2. The CDR3 extends over 18 amino acids. Per the germline V gene, CDR1 is MNHEY and CDR2 is SVGAGI. The CDR3 here is CASSYSNILVGNTGELFF.

The rearrangement joins TRBV5-4 to TRBJ2-1. Germline V CDR1 and CDR2: SGHNT, YYREEE (reference sequence). The CDR3 spans 15 residues. The CDR3 protein is CASSIGQGSYNEQFF.

The chain employs TRBV7-9 and TRBJ1-5. Germline assignment: CDR1 SEHNR and CDR2 FQNEAQ (reference sequence). This CDR3 contains 14 residues. The CDR3 reads CASSLKGSNQPQHF.

CDR3 amino acids: CASSYLPRVGVNEQFF. This rearrangement joins TRBV9 to TRBJ2-1; there is no DNA to check the TCRdb D call of TRBD2. The CDR3 extends over 16 amino acids. Per germline, CDR1 SGDLS and CDR2 YYNGEE.

The chain uses TRBV5-1 and TRBJ1-2. This CDR3 region has 13 residues. The germline V gene has CDR1 SGHRS and CDR2 YFSETQ. The CDR3 protein is CASSPGTGYGYTF.

The gene calls are TRBV20-1 and TRBJ1-5; absent DNA, TCRdb's TRBD1 call cannot be checked. Germline V CDR1 and CDR2: DFQATT, SNEGSKA (reference sequence). This CDR3 is 16 amino acids long. The CDR3 here is CSARLWGREGNQPQHF.

The V call is TRBV5-1, the J call TRBJ2-7; TCRdb names TRBD2, which stays unverified in the absence of DNA. Germline CDR1 is SGHRS and CDR2 is YFSETQ. CDR3 size: 15 residues. Here the CDR3 reads CASSTGTSGGSEQYF.

J is TRBJ2-3 and V is TRBV7-9. CDR3 size: 14 residues. Germline V lookup: CDR1 SEHNR, CDR2 FQNEAQ (reference sequence). CDR3: CASSRGYGTDTQYF.

This chain joins TRBV7-2 and TRBJ2-7; TCRdb proposes TRBD1, but this gene call is untestable without DNA. This CDR3 is built from 13 residues. Germline V CDR1 and CDR2: SGHTA, FQGNSA. The CDR3 reads CASSILTGYEQYF.

The chain has TRBV3-1 and TRBJ2-5. Germline V gene lookup returns CDR1 LGHDT and CDR2 YNNKEL (reference sequence). This CDR3 spans 12 amino acids. The CDR3 reads CASSQARQTQYF.

The chain employs TRBV12-3 or TRBV12-4 and TRBJ2-7; there is no DNA to check the TCRdb D call of TRBD1. CDR3 length equals 18 residues. CDR3 sequence reads: CASSSGTGEWGSSYEQYF.

V usage is TRBV24-1 and J usage is TRBJ2-2; TCRdb picks TRBD1, but there is no DNA to check that call. Germline CDR1 KGHDR, CDR2 SFDVKD. The CDR3 loop spans 12 amino acids. The CDR3 loop is CATGVPAGELFF.

This chain links TRBV11-2 with TRBJ2-1; TCRdb's D gene call, TRBD1, goes unchecked for lack of DNA. Germline loops: CDR1 SGHAT, CDR2 FQNNGV. This CDR3 contains 15 residues. The CDR3 sequence is CASSSSQGYYNEQFF.

The V and J genes are TRBV5-6 and TRBJ2-6. The germline V gene encodes CDR1 SGHDT and CDR2 YYEEEE. This CDR3 contains 15 residues. The CDR3 loop is CASSLWASGANVLTF.

V and J are TRBV5-1 and TRBJ1-4; TCRdb names TRBD1, which stays unverified in the absence of DNA. Per germline, CDR1 SGHRS and CDR2 YFSETQ. The CDR3 spans 13 residues. The CDR3 here is CASSWDSEGELFF.

This chain connects TRBV20-1 to TRBJ1-4. The CDR3 is made up of 15 amino acids. Germline V gives CDR1 DFQATT, CDR2 SNEGSKA (reference sequence). The CDR3 loop reads CSASPSRQSNEKLFF.

The rearrangement joins TRBV7-2 to TRBJ2-1; TCRdb lists TRBD1, though no DNA is available to test this call. The CDR3 is 13 residues long. Germline V gives CDR1 SGHTA, CDR2 FQGNSA. The CDR3 loop is CASRLGGYNEQFF.

V is TRBV29-1 and J is TRBJ2-1; checking the TCRdb D call of TRBD1 is not possible without DNA. CDR1 and CDR2 from the germline V gene are SQVTM and ANQGSEA. The CDR3 consists of 14 residues. CDR3 sequence: CSVRLGASYNEQFF.

The genes are TRBV6-5 and TRBJ2-5; TCRdb reports TRBD2, a call that lacks DNA to check it against. The CDR3 is made up of 15 amino acids. Germline-derived CDR1 and CDR2 are MNHEY and SVGAGI. CDR3 in amino acids: CASSYSGEGGKTQYF.

The chain recombines TRBV5-1 with TRBJ2-3; the TCRdb call, TRBD2, lacks DNA for checking. CDR3 length: 16 amino acids. Germline V gene sequence: CDR1 SGHRS, CDR2 YFSETQ. The CDR3 sequence: CASSFETSGGTDTQYF.

V gene TRBV9 combines with J gene TRBJ1-1; no DNA is available, so the TRBD1 call from TCRdb remains unchecked. The CDR3 sequence is 14 residues long. CDR1 SGDLS and CDR2 YYNGEE come from the germline V gene. CDR3 loop: CASSATAKNTEAFF. Supplemented by reference TRBV9 and TRBJ1-1, the full variable domain reads DSGVTQTPKHLITATGQRVTLRCSPRSGDLSVYWYQQSLDQGLQFLIQYYNGEERAKGNILERFSAQQFPDLHSELNLSSLELGDSALYFCASSATAKNTEAFFGQGTRLTVV.